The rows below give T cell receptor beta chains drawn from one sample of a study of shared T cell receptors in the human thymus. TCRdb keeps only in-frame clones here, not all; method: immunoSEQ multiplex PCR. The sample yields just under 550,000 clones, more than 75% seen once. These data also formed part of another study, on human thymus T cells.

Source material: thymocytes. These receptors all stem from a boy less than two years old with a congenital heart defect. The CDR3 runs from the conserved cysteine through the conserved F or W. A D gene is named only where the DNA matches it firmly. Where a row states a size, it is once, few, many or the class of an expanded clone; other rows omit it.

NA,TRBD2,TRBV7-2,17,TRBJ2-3,CASSLPTSGPLTDTQYF,TGTGCCAGCAGCCTCCCGACTAGCGGCCCTCTCACAGATACGCAGTATTTT
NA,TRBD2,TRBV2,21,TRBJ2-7,CASRAGTGLPGLAGPGYEQYF,TGTGCCAGCAGGGCCGGGACAGGGCTCCCGGGACTAGCGGGGCCGGGCTACGAGCAGTACTTC
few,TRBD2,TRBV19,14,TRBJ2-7,CASTPTSGGDEQYF,TGTGCCAGTACCCCAACTAGCGGGGGGGACGAGCAGTACTTC
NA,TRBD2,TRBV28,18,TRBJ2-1,CASSLGLAGDVSYNEQFF,TGTGCCAGCAGTTTAGGGCTAGCGGGAGACGTATCCTACAATGAGCAGTTCTTC
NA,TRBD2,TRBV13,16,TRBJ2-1,CASSIRAGGPYNEQFF,TGTGCCAGCAGCATCCGAGCGGGAGGCCCCTACAATGAGCAGTTCTTC
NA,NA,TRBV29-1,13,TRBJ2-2,CSVDMRNTGELFF,TGCAGCGTTGACATGCGAAACACCGGGGAGCTGTTTTTT
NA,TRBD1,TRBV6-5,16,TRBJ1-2,CASSFSKQGARGGYTF,TGTGCCAGCAGTTTTTCGAAACAGGGGGCGCGGGGTGGCTACACCTTC
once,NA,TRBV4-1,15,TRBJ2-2,CASSQAGENTGELFF,TGCGCCAGCAGCCAAGCGGGGGAGAACACCGGGGAGCTGTTTTTT
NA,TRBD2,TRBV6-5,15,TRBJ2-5,CASKVGGRVWETQYF,TGTGCCAGCAAAGTCGGCGGGAGAGTTTGGGAGACCCAGTACTTC
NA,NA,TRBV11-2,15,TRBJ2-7,CASSPSSAYSYEQYF,TGTGCCAGCAGCCCTTCTAGCGCCTACTCCTACGAGCAGTACTTC
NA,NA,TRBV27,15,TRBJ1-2,CASSLQGKKVEGYTF,TGTGCCAGCAGTTTGCAGGGGAAAAAGGTCGAGGGCTACACCTTC
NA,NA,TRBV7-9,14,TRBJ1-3,CASSLEGSGNTIYF,TGTGCCAGCAGCTTGGAGGGAAGTGGAAACACCATATATTTT
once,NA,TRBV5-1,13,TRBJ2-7,CASSRQGSYEQYF,TGCGCCAGCAGTCGGCAGGGATCCTACGAGCAGTACTTC
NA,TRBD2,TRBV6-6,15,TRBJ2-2,CASSRRAGPMGELFF,TGTGCCAGCAGTCGCCGAGCGGGACCAATGGGGGAGCTGTTTTTT
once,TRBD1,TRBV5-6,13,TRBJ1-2,CASSPGQGGGYTF,TGTGCCAGCAGCCCTGGACAGGGCGGCGGCTACACCTTC
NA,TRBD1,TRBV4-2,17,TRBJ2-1,CASSQESGQGRYNEQFF,TGTGCCAGCAGCCAAGAGTCGGGACAGGGGCGGTACAATGAGCAGTTCTTC
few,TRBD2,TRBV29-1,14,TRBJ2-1,CSVGEGGSYNEQFF,TGCAGCGTGGGGGAGGGTGGATCCTACAATGAGCAGTTCTTC